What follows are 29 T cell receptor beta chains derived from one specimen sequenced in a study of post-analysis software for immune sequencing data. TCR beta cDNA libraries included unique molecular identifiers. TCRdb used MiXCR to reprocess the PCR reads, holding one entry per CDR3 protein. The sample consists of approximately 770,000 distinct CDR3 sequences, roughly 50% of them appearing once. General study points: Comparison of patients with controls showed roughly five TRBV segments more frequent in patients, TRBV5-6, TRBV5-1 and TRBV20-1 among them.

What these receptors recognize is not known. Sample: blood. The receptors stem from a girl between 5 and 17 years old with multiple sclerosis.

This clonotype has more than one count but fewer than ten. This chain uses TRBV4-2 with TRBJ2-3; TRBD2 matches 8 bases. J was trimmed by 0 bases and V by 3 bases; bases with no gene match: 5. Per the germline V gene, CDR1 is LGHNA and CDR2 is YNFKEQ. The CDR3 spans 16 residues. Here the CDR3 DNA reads TGTGCCAGCAGCCAGGCGGGAGGCACTAGCACAGATACGCAGTATTTT. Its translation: CASSQAGGTSTDTQYF.

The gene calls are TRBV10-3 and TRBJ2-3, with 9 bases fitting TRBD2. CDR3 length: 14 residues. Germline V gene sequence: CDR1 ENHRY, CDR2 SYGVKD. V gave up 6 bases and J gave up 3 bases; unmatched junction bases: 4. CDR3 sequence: CAIRIAGETDTQYF. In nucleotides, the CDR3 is TGTGCCATCAGGATAGCGGGAGAAACAGATACGCAGTATTTT.

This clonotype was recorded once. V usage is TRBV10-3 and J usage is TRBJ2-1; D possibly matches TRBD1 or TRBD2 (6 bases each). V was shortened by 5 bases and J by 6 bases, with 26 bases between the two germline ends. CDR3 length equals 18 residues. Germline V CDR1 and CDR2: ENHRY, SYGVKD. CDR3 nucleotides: TGTGCCATCAGTCCAAACCCAGGGGTAACGGGAGTCGGCAATGAGCAGTTCTTC. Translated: CAISPNPGVTGVGNEQFF.

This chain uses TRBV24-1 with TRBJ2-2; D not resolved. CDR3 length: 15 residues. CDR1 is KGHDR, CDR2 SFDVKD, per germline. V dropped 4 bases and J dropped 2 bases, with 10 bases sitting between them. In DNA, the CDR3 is TGTGCCACCAGTGAAAACAATTACAACACCGGGGAGCTGTTTTTT. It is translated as CATSENNYNTGELFF.

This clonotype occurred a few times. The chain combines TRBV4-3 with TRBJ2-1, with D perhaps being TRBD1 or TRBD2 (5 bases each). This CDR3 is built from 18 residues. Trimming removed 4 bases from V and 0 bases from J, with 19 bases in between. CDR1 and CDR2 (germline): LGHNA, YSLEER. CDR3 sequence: CASSPLPSGTVSYNEQFF. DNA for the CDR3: TGCGCCAGCAGCCCACTACCTTCCGGGACGGTCTCCTACAATGAGCAGTTCTTC.

DNA for the CDR3: TGTGCCAGCAGAGGCACTACCTACACCGGGGAGCTGTTTTTT. It encodes CASRGTTYTGELFF. The chain joins TRBV7-9 to TRBJ2-2; D call uncertain. The CDR3 sequence is 14 residues long. Germline V gene data show CDR1 as SEHNR and CDR2 as FQNEAQ (reference sequence). V dropped 6 bases and J dropped 3 bases, with 11 bases sitting between them.

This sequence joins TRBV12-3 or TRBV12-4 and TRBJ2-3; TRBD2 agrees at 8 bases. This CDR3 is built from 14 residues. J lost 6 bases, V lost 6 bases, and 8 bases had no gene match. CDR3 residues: CASRASGSADTQYF. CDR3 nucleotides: TGTGCCAGCAGGGCCAGCGGGAGCGCGGATACGCAGTATTTT.

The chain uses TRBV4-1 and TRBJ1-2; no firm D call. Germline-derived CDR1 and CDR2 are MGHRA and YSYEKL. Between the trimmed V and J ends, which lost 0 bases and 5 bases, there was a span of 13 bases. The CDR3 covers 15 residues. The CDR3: CASSQDSQESYGYTF. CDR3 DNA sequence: TGCGCCAGCAGCCAAGACAGCCAGGAATCTTATGGCTACACCTTC.

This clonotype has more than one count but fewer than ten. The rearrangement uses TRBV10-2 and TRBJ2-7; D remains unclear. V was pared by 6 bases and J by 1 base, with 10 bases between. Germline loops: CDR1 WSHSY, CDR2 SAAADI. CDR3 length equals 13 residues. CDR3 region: CASRAPLSYEQYF. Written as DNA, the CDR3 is TGCGCCAGCAGGGCGCCACTGTCCTACGAGCAGTACTTC.

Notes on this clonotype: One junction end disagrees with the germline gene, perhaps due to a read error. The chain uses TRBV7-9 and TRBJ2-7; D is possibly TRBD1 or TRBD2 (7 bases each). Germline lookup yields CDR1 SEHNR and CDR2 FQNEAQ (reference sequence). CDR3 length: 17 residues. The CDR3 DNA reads TGTGCCAGCAGCAGCCGGGGAGGGGGCCTCAGCTCCTACGAGCAGGACTTC. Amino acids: CASSSRGGGLSSYEQDF.

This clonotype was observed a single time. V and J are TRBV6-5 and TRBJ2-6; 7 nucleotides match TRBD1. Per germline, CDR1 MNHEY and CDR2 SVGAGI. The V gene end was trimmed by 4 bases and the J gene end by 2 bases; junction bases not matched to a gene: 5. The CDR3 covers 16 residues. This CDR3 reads CASSFATGAGANVLTF. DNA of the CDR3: TGTGCCAGCAGTTTCGCAACAGGGGCTGGGGCCAACGTCCTGACTTTC.

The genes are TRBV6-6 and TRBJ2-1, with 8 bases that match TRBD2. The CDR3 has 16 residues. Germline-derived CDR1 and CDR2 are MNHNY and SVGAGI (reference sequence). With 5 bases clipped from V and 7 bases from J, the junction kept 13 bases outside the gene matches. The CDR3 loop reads CASSTMAGLGANEQFF. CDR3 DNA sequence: TGTGCCAGCAGTACAATGGCGGGACTAGGCGCTAATGAGCAGTTCTTC.

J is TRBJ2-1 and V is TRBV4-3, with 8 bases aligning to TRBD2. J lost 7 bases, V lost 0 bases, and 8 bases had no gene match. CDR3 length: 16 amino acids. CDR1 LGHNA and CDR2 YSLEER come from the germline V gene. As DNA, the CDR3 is TGCGCCAGCAGCCAAGACCCAGCGGGAGCCCCAAATGAGCAGTTCTTC. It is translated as CASSQDPAGAPNEQFF.

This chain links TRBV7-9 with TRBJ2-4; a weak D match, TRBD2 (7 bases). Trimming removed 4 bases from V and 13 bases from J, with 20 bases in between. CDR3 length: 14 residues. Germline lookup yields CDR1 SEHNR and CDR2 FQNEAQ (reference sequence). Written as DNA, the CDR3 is TGTGCCAGCAGCTCGGGCAGGGAGGGGGGGGAGCAGTACTTC. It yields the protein CASSSGREGGEQYF.

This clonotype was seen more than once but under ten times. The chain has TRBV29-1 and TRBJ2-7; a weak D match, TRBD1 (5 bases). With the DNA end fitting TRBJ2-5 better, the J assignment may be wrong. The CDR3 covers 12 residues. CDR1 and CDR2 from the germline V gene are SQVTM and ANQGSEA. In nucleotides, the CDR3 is TGCAGCGTTGGGACCAGGGAAGAGACCCAGTACTTC. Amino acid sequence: CSVGTREETQYF.

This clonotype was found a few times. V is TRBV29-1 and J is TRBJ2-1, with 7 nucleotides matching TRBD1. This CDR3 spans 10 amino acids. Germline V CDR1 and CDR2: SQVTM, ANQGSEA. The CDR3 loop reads CGAGGNEQFF. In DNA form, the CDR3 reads TGCGGGGCAGGGGGCAATGAGCAGTTCTTC.

The CDR3 DNA reads TGCGCCAGCAGCCAAGGGACTCCCGCGGGAGAGACCCAGTACTTC. This gives the protein CASSQGTPAGETQYF. The chain couples TRBV4-1 to TRBJ2-5, with D possibly being TRBD2 (5 bases). V was cut by 1 base and J by 4 bases, with 13 bases left in between. This CDR3 contains 15 residues. The germline V gene has CDR1 MGHRA and CDR2 YSYEKL.

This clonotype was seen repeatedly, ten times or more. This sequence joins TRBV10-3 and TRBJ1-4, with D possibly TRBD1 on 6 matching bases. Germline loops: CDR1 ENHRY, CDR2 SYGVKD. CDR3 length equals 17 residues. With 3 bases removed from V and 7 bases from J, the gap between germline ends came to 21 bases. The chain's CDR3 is CAISDSPRGGLGEKLFF. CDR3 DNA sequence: TGTGCCATCAGTGACTCGCCCAGGGGTGGTTTGGGTGAAAAACTGTTTTTT.

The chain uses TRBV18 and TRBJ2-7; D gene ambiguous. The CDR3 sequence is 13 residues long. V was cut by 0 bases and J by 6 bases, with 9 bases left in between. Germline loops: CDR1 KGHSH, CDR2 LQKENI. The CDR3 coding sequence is TGTGCCAGCTCACCACCGTCTTCGCCCGAGCAGTACTTC. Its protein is CASSPPSSPEQYF.

The CDR3 DNA reads as TGTGCCAGCAGCTTAAAACTAGCGGATTCCTACAATGAGCAGTTCTTC. Translating gives CASSLKLADSYNEQFF. The chain couples TRBV13 to TRBJ2-1, with 8 bases that match TRBD2. Trimming cost V 2 bases and J 1 base; bases outside gene matches: 4. The CDR3 extends over 16 amino acids. Germline CDR1 is PRHDT and CDR2 is FYEKMQ (reference sequence).

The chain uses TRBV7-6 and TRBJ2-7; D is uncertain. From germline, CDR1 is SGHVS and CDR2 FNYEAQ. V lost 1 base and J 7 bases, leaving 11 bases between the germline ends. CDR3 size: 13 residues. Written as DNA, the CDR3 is TGTGCCAGCAGCTTAGTCTCGGACCCTGAGCAGTACTTC. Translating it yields CASSLVSDPEQYF.

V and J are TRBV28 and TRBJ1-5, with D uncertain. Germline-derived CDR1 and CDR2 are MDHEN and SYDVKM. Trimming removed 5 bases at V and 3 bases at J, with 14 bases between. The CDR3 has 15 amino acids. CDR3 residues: CASSPAEAANQPQHF. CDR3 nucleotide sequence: TGTGCCAGCAGTCCGGCCGAGGCGGCCAATCAGCCCCAGCATTTT.

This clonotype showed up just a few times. The DNA of the CDR3 is TGTGCCAGTAGGTATTCCCGAGAGAATTCACCCCTCCACTTT. This encodes CASRYSRENSPLHF. V and J are TRBV12-3 or TRBV12-4 and TRBJ1-6; D remains ambiguous. CDR3 length: 14 residues. V shed 9 bases and J shed 7 bases, with 16 bases lying between them.

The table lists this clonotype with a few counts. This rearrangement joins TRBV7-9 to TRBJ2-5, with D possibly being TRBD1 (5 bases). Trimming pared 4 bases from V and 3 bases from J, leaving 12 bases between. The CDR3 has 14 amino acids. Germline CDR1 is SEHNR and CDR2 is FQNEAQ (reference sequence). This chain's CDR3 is CASSSPTDKETQYF. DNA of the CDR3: TGTGCCAGCAGCTCCCCGACAGATAAAGAGACCCAGTACTTC.

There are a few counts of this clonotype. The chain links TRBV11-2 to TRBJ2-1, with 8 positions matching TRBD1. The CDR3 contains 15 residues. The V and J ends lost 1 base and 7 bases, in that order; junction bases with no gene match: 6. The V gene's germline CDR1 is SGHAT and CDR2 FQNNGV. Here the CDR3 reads CASSLAGRGQNEQFF. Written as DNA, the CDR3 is TGTGCCAGCAGCTTAGCGGGCAGGGGGCAAAATGAGCAGTTCTTC.

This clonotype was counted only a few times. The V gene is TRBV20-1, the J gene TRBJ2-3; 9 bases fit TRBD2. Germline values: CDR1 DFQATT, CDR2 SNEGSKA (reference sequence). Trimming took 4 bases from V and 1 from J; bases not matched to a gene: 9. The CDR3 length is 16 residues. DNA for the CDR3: TGCAGTGCTAACCCCGGGATAGCGGGAGGCACAGATACGCAGTATTTT. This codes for CSANPGIAGGTDTQYF.

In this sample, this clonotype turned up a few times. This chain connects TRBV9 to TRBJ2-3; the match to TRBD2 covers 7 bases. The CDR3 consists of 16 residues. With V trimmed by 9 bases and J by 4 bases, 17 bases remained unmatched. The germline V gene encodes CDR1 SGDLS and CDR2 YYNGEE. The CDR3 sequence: CATRPWASGNADTQYF. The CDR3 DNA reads TGTGCCACCAGGCCCTGGGCTAGCGGTAACGCAGATACGCAGTATTTT. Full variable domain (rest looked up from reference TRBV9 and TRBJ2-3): DSGVTQTPKHLITATGQRVTLRCSPRSGDLSVYWYQQSLDQGLQFLIQYYNGEERAKGNILERFSAQQFPDLHSELNLSSLELGDSALYFCATRPWASGNADTQYFGPGTRLTVL.

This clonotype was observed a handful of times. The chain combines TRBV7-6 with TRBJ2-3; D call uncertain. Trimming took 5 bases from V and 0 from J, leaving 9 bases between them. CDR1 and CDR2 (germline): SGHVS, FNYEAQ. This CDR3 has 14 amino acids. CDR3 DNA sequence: TGTGCCAGCAGCATAGTAAAGAGCACAGATACGCAGTATTTT. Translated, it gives CASSIVKSTDTQYF.

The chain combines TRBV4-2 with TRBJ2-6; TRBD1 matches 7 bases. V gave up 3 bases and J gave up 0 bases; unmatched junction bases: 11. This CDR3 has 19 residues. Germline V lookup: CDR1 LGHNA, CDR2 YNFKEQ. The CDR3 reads CASSHLTVTGPSGANVLTF. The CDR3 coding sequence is TGTGCCAGCAGCCATTTAACCGTGACAGGGCCCTCTGGGGCCAACGTCCTGACTTTC.